Shown below are 23 T cell receptor beta chains from a single sample sequenced in a study of T cells expressing NK-cell markers. TCRdb derives one entry per CDR3 protein from the 5' RACE reads, leaving out DNA. This specimen shows about 32,000 distinct CDR3 sequences; the ten leading clones hold approximately 60%. The sample was blood T cells: a sorted CD56 or NKG2C T cell subset, CD4+ or CD8+ T cells, or bulk PBMC T cells (not recorded which). Receptors were obtained from a woman between 18 and 70 years old in good health.

The chain has TRBV12-3 or TRBV12-4 and TRBJ2-7; as DNA is missing, the TRBD1 call by TCRdb cannot be tested. This CDR3 is built from 14 residues. This CDR3 reads CASSSGTGVYEQYF.

The gene calls are TRBV28 and TRBJ2-5; TCRdb's D gene call, TRBD2, goes unchecked for lack of DNA. Per germline, CDR1 MDHEN and CDR2 SYDVKM. The CDR3 has 14 residues. CDR3 protein: CASSKQRGVNTQYF.

The rearrangement joins TRBV3-1 to TRBJ1-4; TCRdb selects TRBD1, and the lack of DNA leaves this call unchecked. Germline lookup yields CDR1 LGHDT and CDR2 YNNKEL (reference sequence). The CDR3 spans 16 residues. The CDR3 sequence: CASSWTGTPANEKLFF.

The chain recombines TRBV6-5 with TRBJ1-1; there is no DNA to check the TCRdb D call of TRBD1. In germline, CDR1 is MNHEY, CDR2 SVGAGI. This CDR3 has 14 residues. CDR3 loop: CASSRPTGDTEAFF.

This chain connects TRBV5-1 to TRBJ1-1; without DNA, the TCRdb call of TRBD1 cannot be checked. This CDR3 has 14 residues. Per the germline V gene, CDR1 is SGHRS and CDR2 is YFSETQ. The CDR3 is CASTYDRVDTEAFF.

The chain links TRBV20-1 to TRBJ2-1; TCRdb reports TRBD2, a call that lacks DNA to check it against. Germline V CDR1 and CDR2: DFQATT, SNEGSKA (reference sequence). This CDR3 is 15 amino acids long. Here the CDR3 reads CSAPRTSGGYNEQFF.

The chain combines TRBV6-5 with TRBJ2-1; TCRdb's assignment of TRBD2 cannot be checked, as there is no DNA. Germline values: CDR1 MNHEY, CDR2 SVGAGI. There are 15 residues in the CDR3. This chain's CDR3 is CASSYSAGGPNEQFF.

The gene calls are TRBV13 and TRBJ2-7. Germline V gives CDR1 PRHDT, CDR2 FYEKMQ (reference sequence). This CDR3 has 14 residues. Here the CDR3 reads CASSSGMTDYEQYF.

The chain couples TRBV7-2 to TRBJ2-7. The CDR3 loop spans 13 amino acids. The germline gives CDR1 SGHTA, CDR2 FQGNSA. This CDR3 is CASSLVPQDEQYF.

V and J are TRBV11-1 and TRBJ2-1; without DNA, the TCRdb call of TRBD2 cannot be checked. Germline V lookup: CDR1 SGHAT, CDR2 FQDESV (reference sequence). CDR3 length equals 19 residues. The CDR3 protein is CALRRQVHPAGGRGGEQFF.

The rearrangement links TRBV7-9 to TRBJ1-1; no DNA is available, so the TRBD1 call from TCRdb remains unchecked. The CDR3 contains 15 residues. Germline V CDR1 and CDR2: SEHNR, FQNEAQ (reference sequence). CDR3 loop: CASSSSDRAFIEAFF.

This chain joins TRBV29-1 and TRBJ2-1; TCRdb's D gene call, TRBD2, goes unchecked for lack of DNA. The CDR3 is 15 amino acids. The germline gives CDR1 SQVTM, CDR2 ANQGSEA. CDR3 protein: CSVETHGGRVNEQFF.

V gene TRBV13 combines with J gene TRBJ1-1; TCRdb reports TRBD1, a call that lacks DNA to check it against. The CDR3 extends over 16 amino acids. Germline V gives CDR1 PRHDT, CDR2 FYEKMQ (reference sequence). This CDR3 reads CASSRKLDSLNTEAFF.

The rearrangement joins TRBV6-1 to TRBJ2-3; TCRdb gives TRBD2 as the D gene, but with no DNA this cannot be confirmed. The CDR3 is made up of 15 amino acids. Germline loops: CDR1 MNHNS, CDR2 SASEGT. The CDR3 loop reads CASSGLAGHTDTQYF.

The chain has TRBV4-1 and TRBJ2-7. The V gene's germline CDR1 is MGHRA and CDR2 YSYEKL. The CDR3 runs to 15 residues. The CDR3 sequence: CASSQEKYISYEQYF.

The chain recombines TRBV10-3 with TRBJ2-1; lacking DNA, the TRBD2 call made by TCRdb goes unchecked. CDR1 and CDR2 (germline): ENHRY, SYGVKD. This CDR3 region has 18 residues. CDR3 amino acids: CAISESTLAGGSYNEQFF.

The chain carries TRBV12-3 or TRBV12-4 and TRBJ1-1; TCRdb calls TRBD1, which cannot be checked without DNA. The length of the CDR3 is 13 residues. The CDR3 spells CASTRDMNTEAFF.

V and J are TRBV5-6 and TRBJ2-1. Germline lookup yields CDR1 SGHDT and CDR2 YYEEEE. CDR3 length equals 14 residues. The chain's CDR3 is CASSWDHAYNEQFF.

The chain is built from TRBV3-1 and TRBJ2-7; checking the TCRdb D call of TRBD2 is not possible without DNA. Germline assignment: CDR1 LGHDT and CDR2 YNNKEL (reference sequence). The CDR3 spans 16 residues. CDR3 in amino acids: CASSPDTSGLYYEQYF.

The chain carries TRBV29-1 and TRBJ2-1; TCRdb lists TRBD2, though no DNA is available to test this call. There are 13 residues in the CDR3. Germline V gene sequence: CDR1 SQVTM, CDR2 ANQGSEA. The CDR3 is CSVDPAGGGEQFF.

The CDR3 region is CASMVEQETQYF. V usage is TRBV6-1 and J usage is TRBJ2-5. The CDR3 has 12 residues. Germline assignment: CDR1 MNHNS and CDR2 SASEGT.

The CDR3 loop is CASSLAGGPYNEQFF. The chain combines TRBV7-9 with TRBJ2-1; the D gene TCRdb calls, TRBD1, cannot be checked with no DNA. The CDR3 contains 15 residues. CDR1 SEHNR and CDR2 FQNEAQ come from the germline V gene (reference sequence).

This chain uses TRBV28 with TRBJ1-3; TCRdb returns TRBD1, unconfirmable since there is no DNA. Looked up from germline, CDR1 is MDHEN and CDR2 is SYDVKM. This CDR3 has 15 amino acids. The CDR3 loop reads CASSSGQYSGNTIYF.